Below are 7 T cell receptor beta chains sequenced from a single sample in a study of shared clonotypes between healthy human individuals (dated by TCRdb to between 2020 and 2021). The library was obtained by the immunoSEQ multiplex PCR assay. The immuneACCESS repertoire file appears here via TCRdb, limited to in-frame rearrangements. These files lack a portion of the clones; in checked studies, under half of the deficit traces to unresolved V genes, and the cause of the others is not known. This sample holds roughly 2.1 million clones; about 93% were observed only once. Approximately 1.7% of the sample rests with the top ten. CD8 naive samples were obtained by positive selection for CCR7 among CD45RO-negative cells, yielding a CD45RA+CCR7+ population from which TemRA cells were excluded. Sequencing input: naive CD8+ T cells from PBMCs. The sample's cell subset or site, from its label and the paper: CD45RA+CCR7+. All receptors come from a man aged 18 to 29 in good health. Some clones in this sample may be carry-over from other donors' samples.

This chain connects TRBV9 to TRBJ1-1; TRBD1 is a possible D gene (6 bases). With 3 bases removed from V and 5 bases from J, the gap between germline ends came to 11 bases. CDR3 length: 13 residues. CDR1 SGDLS and CDR2 YYNGEE come from the germline V gene. The CDR3 coding sequence is TGTGCCAGCAGCGCCGGGGGACAAACTGAAGCTTTCTTT. As protein: CASSAGGQTEAFF.

The rearrangement uses TRBV7-9 and TRBJ2-1; the match to TRBD2 covers 9 bases. The CDR3 is 17 residues long. CDR1 and CDR2 from the germline V gene are SEHNR and FQNEAQ (reference sequence). Trimming cost V 2 bases and J 8 bases; bases outside gene matches: 13. The CDR3 region has the DNA TGTGCCAGCAGCTTATGGGTAGGGTCTAGCGGGGTCTATGAGCAGTTCTTC. Its translation is CASSLWVGSSGVYEQFF.

This chain connects TRBV12-5 to TRBJ1-1, with 7 bases aligning to TRBD1. J gave up 1 base and V 5 bases, and 1 base lay outside the gene matches. Looked up from germline, CDR1 is LGHNT and CDR2 is FRNRAP. The CDR3 extends over 13 amino acids. The chain's CDR3 is CASGGTENTEAFF. CDR3 coding DNA: TGTGCTAGTGGTGGGACAGAGAACACTGAAGCTTTCTTT.

The chain is built from TRBV9 and TRBJ2-2, with TRBD2 matching 11 bases. Losses at the gene ends were 1 base for V and 7 bases for J; bases not matched to a gene: 3. In germline, CDR1 is SGDLS, CDR2 YYNGEE. The CDR3 runs 15 residues. This CDR3 reads CASSVKLAGDGELFF. DNA of the CDR3: TGTGCCAGCAGCGTAAAACTAGCGGGAGACGGGGAGCTGTTTTTT.

The J gene is TRBJ1-2, the V gene TRBV19, with D maybe TRBD1 (5 bases). V was trimmed by 2 bases and J by 2 bases, leaving 12 bases between them. The CDR3 is 15 amino acids. Germline V lookup: CDR1 LNHDA, CDR2 SQIVND (reference sequence). The CDR3 sequence is CASSISGGSNYGYTF. CDR3 in DNA: TGTGCCAGTAGTATAAGCGGGGGATCAAACTATGGCTACACCTTC.

The chain joins TRBV7-6 to TRBJ2-7; 8 bases map to TRBD2. V lost 5 bases to trimming and J lost 0 bases; unmatched junction nucleotides: 6. This CDR3 has 15 amino acids. In germline, CDR1 is SGHVS, CDR2 FNYEAQ. The CDR3 spells CASSPGGLGSYEQYF. In DNA form, the CDR3 reads TGTGCCAGCAGCCCCGGGGGACTAGGCTCCTACGAGCAGTACTTC.

The chain links TRBV5-6 to TRBJ1-2; TRBD1 is a possible D gene (5 bases). V was trimmed by 4 bases and J by 10 bases, leaving 17 bases between them. The length of the CDR3 is 13 residues. Germline loops: CDR1 SGHDT, CDR2 YYEEEE. As DNA, the CDR3 is TGTGCCAGCAGCGCCGGGACCCCCAGTCACTACACCTTC. It yields the protein CASSAGTPSHYTF.